This passage covers 15 T cell receptor beta chains from one sample sequenced in a study of identical twins. TCRdb analysed the 5' RACE reads with MiXCR anew, one entry per CDR3 protein. Here the sample spans about 100,000 distinct CDR3 sequences, just under 6% being singletons. Sequencing was performed on memory T cells sorted from blood. These receptors originate from a woman between 50 and 59 years old in good health.

This clonotype was picked up many times. The chain combines TRBV4-2 with TRBJ2-1; 9 bases line up with TRBD2. Germline lookup yields CDR1 LGHNA and CDR2 YNFKEQ. After removal of 7 bases from V and 6 bases from J, the junction contained 7 bases not matched to a gene. The CDR3 extends over 14 amino acids. The CDR3 region is CASTPGLASNEQFF. The CDR3 DNA follows: TGTGCCAGCACACCGGGACTAGCCTCCAATGAGCAGTTCTTC.

This clonotype was recorded at least ten times. The genes are TRBV27 and TRBJ2-3, with D uncertain. The CDR3 is 15 residues long. Germline CDR1 and CDR2: MNHEY and SMNVEV (reference sequence). Trimming shortened V by 4 bases and J by 0 bases, and 11 bases separated the two germline ends. The CDR3 here is CASSSPAESTDTQYF. The CDR3 DNA sequence: TGTGCCAGCAGTTCCCCGGCGGAGAGCACAGATACGCAGTATTTT.

This clonotype came up many times. The chain combines TRBV12-3 or TRBV12-4 with TRBJ1-2, with D possibly being TRBD1 (5 bases). V gave up 1 base and J gave up 6 bases, with 15 bases separating them. CDR3 size: 15 residues. The CDR3: CASSLVDRPTDGYTF. In DNA, the CDR3 is TGTGCCAGCAGTTTAGTCGACAGACCAACTGATGGCTACACCTTC.

This clonotype has ten or more counts. This chain uses TRBV5-1 with TRBJ2-5, with 9 positions matching TRBD2. J gave up 5 bases and V 6 bases, and 8 bases lay outside the gene matches. Per the germline V gene, CDR1 is SGHRS and CDR2 is YFSETQ. The CDR3 spans 14 residues. The CDR3 reads CASKNSGSGETQYF. CDR3 coding DNA: TGCGCCAGCAAGAATAGCGGGAGCGGCGAGACCCAGTACTTC.

This clonotype was detected ten times or more. The rearrangement joins TRBV12-3 or TRBV12-4 to TRBJ1-3; 9 nucleotides align to TRBD1. This CDR3 has 16 amino acids. V was pared by 7 bases and J by 1 base, with 8 bases of the junction left unmatched. The CDR3 DNA reads TGTGCCAGCAACCCGGGACAGGGTCGGTCTGGAAACACCATATATTTT. This translates into CASNPGQGRSGNTIYF.

This clonotype showed up many times. The chain combines TRBV5-1 with TRBJ1-2; D remains unclear. Trimming removed 0 bases from V and 7 bases from J, with 10 bases in between. Germline CDR1 SGHRS, CDR2 YFSETQ. CDR3 size: 13 residues. CDR3 in DNA: TGCGCCAGCAGCTTGGAAGGTTCTGGTGGCTACACCTTC. This gives the protein CASSLEGSGGYTF. Full variable domain (remainder filled in from reference TRBV5-1 and TRBJ1-2): KAGVTQTPRYLIKTRGQQVTLSCSPISGHRSVSWYQQTPGQGLQFLFEYFSETQRNKGNFPGRFSGRQFSNSRSEMNVSTLELGDSALYLCASSLEGSGGYTFGSGTRLTVV.

This clonotype was observed at least ten times. The chain couples TRBV20-1 to TRBJ1-5; D unclear. From germline, CDR1 is DFQATT and CDR2 SNEGSKA (reference sequence). V was cut by 0 bases and J by 6 bases, with 9 bases left in between. The CDR3 spans 13 residues. Here the CDR3 DNA reads TGCAGTGCTAGAGATGCGTGGGGTCAGCCCCAGCATTTT. Protein product: CSARDAWGQPQHF.

There are many counts of this clonotype. The gene calls are TRBV20-1 and TRBJ2-2; 10 positions match TRBD2. The ends lost 3 bases at V and 8 bases at J; junction bases unmatched: 12. Germline-derived CDR1 and CDR2 are DFQATT and SNEGSKA (reference sequence). The CDR3 spans 16 residues. The CDR3 is CSASVGLAGDGGELFF. The CDR3 region has the DNA TGCAGTGCTAGTGTCGGGCTAGCGGGAGACGGAGGGGAGCTGTTTTTT.

This clonotype showed up many times. The chain combines TRBV4-1 with TRBJ2-3, with 11 bases identical to TRBD2. The CDR3 spans 17 residues. The germline V gene encodes CDR1 MGHRA and CDR2 YSYEKL. Trimming removed 2 bases from V and 7 bases from J; junction bases left unmatched: 11. In DNA, the CDR3 is TGCGCCAGCAGCCAACTAGTTACTAGCGGGAGTGGGAATACGCAGTATTTT. As protein: CASSQLVTSGSGNTQYF.

This clonotype was seen at least ten times. The V call is TRBV18, the J call TRBJ1-1; no clear D gene. The V gene's germline CDR1 is KGHSH and CDR2 LQKENI. V lost 5 bases and J lost 0, with 10 bases in between. The CDR3 consists of 14 residues. The CDR3 coding sequence is TGTGCCAGCTCAGAAGCAGACATGAACACTGAAGCTTTCTTT. Encoded protein: CASSEADMNTEAFF. Full variable domain (outside the CDR3, taken from reference TRBV18 and TRBJ1-1): NAGVMQNPRHLVRRRGQEARLRCSPMKGHSHVYWYRQLPEEGLKFMVYLQKENIIDESGMPKERFSAEFPKEGPSILRIQQVVRGDSAAYFCASSEADMNTEAFFGQGTRLTVV.

This clonotype was counted ten times or more. The chain links TRBV29-1 to TRBJ2-4, with D possibly TRBD2 on 5 matching bases. This CDR3 comprises 12 residues. The germline V gene has CDR1 SQVTM and CDR2 ANQGSEA. The V and J ends lost 6 bases and 6 bases respectively, with 12 bases between them. The CDR3 reads CSVGSTLNIQYF. CDR3 in DNA: TGCAGCGTGGGGAGCACCTTAAACATTCAGTACTTC.

J is TRBJ2-5 and V is TRBV29-1; D is perhaps TRBD1 or TRBD2 (6 bases each). This CDR3 has 12 residues. The germline V gene has CDR1 SQVTM and CDR2 ANQGSEA. V was clipped by 3 bases and J by 6 bases, with 11 bases between them. CDR3 in amino acids: CSVDGGSKTQYF. The CDR3, as DNA: TGCAGCGTTGACGGGGGCAGCAAGACCCAGTACTTC.

This clonotype has at least ten counts. The chain couples TRBV27 to TRBJ1-2; maybe TRBD1 (6 bases). Trimming stripped 5 bases from V and 4 bases from J, with 8 bases between. This CDR3 has 12 residues. In germline, CDR1 is MNHEY, CDR2 SMNVEV (reference sequence). CDR3 loop: CASSADSYGYTF. CDR3 sequence (DNA): TGTGCCAGCAGTGCGGACAGCTATGGCTACACCTTC.

This clonotype has ten or more counts. V and J are TRBV30 and TRBJ2-7; 8 bases fit TRBD2. Germline V gene sequence: CDR1 GTSNPN, CDR2 SVGIG (reference sequence). V shed 4 bases, J shed 4 bases, and the junction held 9 bases outside the gene matches. CDR3 length: 14 amino acids. CDR3 loop: CAWNTGTRQYEQYF. CDR3 sequence (DNA): TGTGCCTGGAATACCGGGACTAGGCAATACGAGCAGTACTTC.

This clonotype was picked up many times. J is TRBJ2-3 and V is TRBV7-9, with no clear D. V lost 3 bases and J lost 2, with 6 bases in between. The CDR3 has 13 amino acids. Germline lookup yields CDR1 SEHNR and CDR2 FQNEAQ (reference sequence). CDR3 in amino acids: CASSFGPTDTQYF. In DNA form, the CDR3 reads TGTGCCAGCAGCTTTGGGCCCACAGATACGCAGTATTTT.